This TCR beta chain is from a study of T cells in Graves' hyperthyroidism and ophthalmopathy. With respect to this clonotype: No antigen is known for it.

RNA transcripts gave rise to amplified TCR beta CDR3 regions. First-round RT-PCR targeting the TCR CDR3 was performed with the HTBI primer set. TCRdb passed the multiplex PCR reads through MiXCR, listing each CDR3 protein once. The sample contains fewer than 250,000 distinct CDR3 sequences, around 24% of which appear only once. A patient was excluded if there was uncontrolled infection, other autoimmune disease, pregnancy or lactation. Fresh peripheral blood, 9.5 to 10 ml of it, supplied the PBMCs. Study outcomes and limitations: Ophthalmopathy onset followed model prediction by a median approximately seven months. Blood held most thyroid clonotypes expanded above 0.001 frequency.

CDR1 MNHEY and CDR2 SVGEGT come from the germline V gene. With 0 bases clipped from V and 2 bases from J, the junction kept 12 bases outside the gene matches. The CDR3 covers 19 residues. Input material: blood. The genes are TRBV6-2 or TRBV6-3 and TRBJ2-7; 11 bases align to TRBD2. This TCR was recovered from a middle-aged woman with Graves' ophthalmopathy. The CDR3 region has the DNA TGTGCCAGCAGTTACTCGACCGGGACTAGCGGTTTGTCGGCCTACGAGCAGTACTTC. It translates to CASSYSTGTSGLSAYEQYF.